Below, 32 T cell receptor beta chains from the same sample are listed, as sequenced in a study of cytomegalovirus exposure and HLA in healthy donors. With 60 Vbeta and 13 Jbeta primers, the PCR was carried out. The method was immunoSEQ multiplex PCR; TCRdb's version includes in-frame clones alone and lacks a portion of them. Of around 150,000 clones listed, over 60% are singletons. Material for sequencing was PBMCs. These receptors came from a woman between 40 and 50 years old in good health and CMV-seronegative.

This clone was found a few times. V gene TRBV15 combines with J gene TRBJ1-2; possible D gene TRBD1, 5 bases. The ends were cut back, 1 base at V and 3 bases at J, with 9 bases in the middle. Germline V CDR1 and CDR2: LNHNV, YYDKDF (reference sequence). The CDR3 contains 14 residues. The CDR3 coding sequence is TGTGCCACCAGCAGAGGTGGGGCGGACTATGGCTACACCTTC. It translates to CATSRGGADYGYTF.

This clone was detected only a few times. The rearrangement uses TRBV27 and TRBJ2-1, with 11 bases aligning to TRBD1. This CDR3 region has 14 residues. CDR1 is MNHEY and CDR2 is SMNVEV in the germline V gene (reference sequence). After removal of 4 bases from V and 8 bases from J, the junction contained 4 bases not matched to a gene. DNA for the CDR3: TGTGCCAGCAGTTCTCCGGGACAGGGGGATGAGCAGTTCTTC. This sequence encodes CASSSPGQGDEQFF.

This clone showed up just once. The CDR3 here is CSAGPAREGGYTF. CDR3 in DNA: TGCAGCGCCGGCCCGGCCAGGGAGGGTGGCTACACCTTC. The gene calls are TRBV29-1 and TRBJ1-2; weak D call: TRBD1 (5 bases). In germline, CDR1 is SQVTM, CDR2 ANQGSEA. This CDR3 contains 13 residues. The V gene lost 7 bases and the J gene lost 7 bases, with 19 bases spanning the gap. Drawing the rest from reference TRBV29-1 and TRBJ1-2, the complete variable domain is SAVISQKPSRDICQRGTSLTIQCQVDSQVTMMFWYRQQPGQSLTLIATANQGSEATYESGFVIDKFPISRPNLTFSTLTVSNMSPEDSSIYLCSAGPAREGGYTFGSGTRLTVV.

V usage is TRBV14 and J usage is TRBJ1-2, with TRBD1 matching over 9 bases. CDR1 SGHDN and CDR2 FVKESK come from the germline V gene. The CDR3 has 15 residues. Trimming took 0 bases from V and 6 from J; bases not matched to a gene: 5. CDR3 protein: CASSQDFGTGNGYTF. The CDR3 nucleotides read TGTGCCAGCAGCCAAGATTTCGGGACAGGGAATGGCTACACCTTC.

The chain recombines TRBV10-3 with TRBJ1-4; no firm D call. CDR3 size: 13 residues. Trimming cost V 4 bases and J 8 bases, with 11 bases left between them. Germline loops: CDR1 ENHRY, CDR2 SYGVKD. The CDR3 nucleotides read TGTGCCATCAGTGTGACGTCGAGGGAAAAACTGTTTTTT. Translated, it gives CAISVTSREKLFF.

The chain has TRBV28 and TRBJ1-2, with no clear D. This CDR3 is 10 amino acids long. Germline-derived CDR1 and CDR2 are MDHEN and SYDVKM. Trimming left V 5 bases short and J 8 bases short, with 6 bases between. The CDR3 spells CASSQRGYTF. CDR3 in DNA: TGTGCCAGCAGTCAGCGAGGCTACACCTTC.

The rearrangement uses TRBV4-1 and TRBJ1-3; D is unresolved. V was pared by 2 bases and J by 0 bases, with 17 bases between. CDR1 MGHRA and CDR2 YSYEKL come from the germline V gene. The CDR3 runs 18 residues. The CDR3 DNA reads TGCGCCAGCAGCCAAACGTATACCGGGTCGAGCTCTGGAAACACCATATATTTT. This encodes CASSQTYTGSSSGNTIYF.

CDR3 bases: TGTGCCAGCAGTCCGGGACTAGCGGGAGTACACGAGCAGTACTTC. Translation gives CASSPGLAGVHEQYF. This rearrangement joins TRBV6-6 to TRBJ2-7; 14 positions match TRBD2. Germline-derived CDR1 and CDR2 are MNHNY and SVGAGI (reference sequence). Losses at the gene ends were 5 bases for V and 5 bases for J; bases not matched to a gene: 5. This CDR3 region has 15 residues.

The chain combines TRBV6-5 with TRBJ2-7; D possibly corresponds to TRBD2 (6 bases). Germline V lookup: CDR1 MNHEY, CDR2 SVGAGI. Deletions cut 0 bases from V and 6 bases from J, with 12 bases between. CDR3 length: 14 residues. The CDR3 here is CASSYSTLGGEQYF. The CDR3 DNA reads as TGTGCCAGCAGTTACTCAACGTTGGGAGGCGAGCAGTACTTC.

This clone appeared once. The rearrangement uses TRBV6-5 and TRBJ2-2; unclear D gene. From germline, CDR1 is MNHEY and CDR2 SVGAGI. The CDR3 contains 12 residues. Trimming pared 6 bases from V and 10 bases from J, leaving 12 bases between. The CDR3 bases are TGTGCCAGCAGACCCGGAGCCGCGGAGCTGTTTTTT. This sequence encodes CASRPGAAELFF.

The genes are TRBV7-9 and TRBJ2-3, with 7 bases fitting TRBD2. CDR3 length: 14 amino acids. Germline V CDR1 and CDR2: SEHNR, FQNEAQ (reference sequence). V shed 5 bases, J shed 5 bases, and the junction held 7 bases outside the gene matches. The CDR3 DNA reads TGTGCCAGCAGCCGCAGCGGGGTATTAGATACGCAGTATTTT. Translated: CASSRSGVLDTQYF.

The rearrangement links TRBV6-1 to TRBJ1-3; maybe TRBD1 (6 bases). The CDR3 spans 15 residues. Trimming removed 6 bases at V and 1 base at J, with 13 bases between. CDR1 and CDR2 from the germline V gene are MNHNS and SASEGT. In DNA, the CDR3 is TGTGCCAGCAGAGGACAGCGTGGGTCTGGAAACACCATATATTTT. Its protein is CASRGQRGSGNTIYF.

The chain carries TRBV27 and TRBJ1-2; 8 bases map to TRBD1. Germline loops: CDR1 MNHEY, CDR2 SMNVEV (reference sequence). CDR3 size: 13 residues. Unmatched junction bases numbered 4, after V lost 4 bases and J lost 6 bases. The CDR3 here is CASSWTGYDGYTF. The CDR3 DNA reads as TGTGCCAGCAGTTGGACAGGGTATGATGGCTACACCTTC.

The chain recombines TRBV7-8 with TRBJ2-2, with 9 bases lining up with TRBD2. V shed 6 bases, J shed 6 bases, and the junction held 8 bases outside the gene matches. This CDR3 spans 15 amino acids. Germline loops: CDR1 SGHVS, CDR2 FQNEAQ. The CDR3 sequence: CASRTLAGVSGELFF. The CDR3 DNA follows: TGTGCCAGCAGGACTTTAGCGGGAGTTTCCGGGGAGCTGTTTTTT.

The V gene is TRBV27, the J gene TRBJ2-2, with 8 positions matching TRBD1. Looked up from germline, CDR1 is MNHEY and CDR2 is SMNVEV (reference sequence). The CDR3 totals 15 residues. V gave up 4 bases and J gave up 6 bases; unmatched junction bases: 7. DNA for the CDR3: TGTGCCAGCAGTTCCCAGGGGGCGGGTGCCGGGGAGCTGTTTTTT. Protein: CASSSQGAGAGELFF.

The chain combines TRBV28 with TRBJ2-3; possibly TRBD2 for D (5 bases). Per the germline V gene, CDR1 is MDHEN and CDR2 is SYDVKM. Trimming left V 7 bases short and J 0 bases short, with 11 bases between. The CDR3 is 14 residues long. The CDR3 coding sequence is TGTGCCAGCACCCCGGGGTCTAGCACAGATACGCAGTATTTT. Protein product: CASTPGSSTDTQYF.

This chain links TRBV15 with TRBJ1-6; D remains ambiguous. Trimming took 0 bases from V and 8 from J, leaving 8 bases between them. The CDR3 has 14 amino acids. Germline assignment: CDR1 LNHNV and CDR2 YYDKDF (reference sequence). The CDR3: CATSRDGLDSPLHF. The CDR3 DNA sequence: TGTGCCACCAGCAGAGATGGGCTGGATTCACCCCTCCACTTT. Full variable domain (remainder filled in from reference TRBV15 and TRBJ1-6): DAMVIQNPRYQVTQFGKPVTLSCSQTLNHNVMYWYQQKSSQAPKLLFHYYDKDFNNEADTPDNFQSRRPNTSFCFLDIRSPGLGDTAMYLCATSRDGLDSPLHFGNGTRLTVT.

This chain joins TRBV9 and TRBJ2-3; D uncertain. Trimming removed 1 base at V and 0 bases at J, with 12 bases between. The CDR3 is 16 residues long. Germline V gives CDR1 SGDLS, CDR2 YYNGEE. In nucleotides, the CDR3 is TGTGCCAGCAGCGTACTATCCCGATCTAGCACAGATACGCAGTATTTT. It encodes CASSVLSRSSTDTQYF.

CDR3 residues: CASTRTATTDTQYF. DNA for the CDR3: TGTGCCAGCACCAGGACAGCGACCACAGATACGCAGTATTTT. The chain combines TRBV6-5 with TRBJ2-3, with D perhaps matching TRBD1 (6 bases). V was pared by 7 bases and J by 2 bases, with 13 bases between. The germline V gene has CDR1 MNHEY and CDR2 SVGAGI. The CDR3 length is 14 residues.

V usage is TRBV5-1 and J usage is TRBJ1-2; TRBD1 matches at 8 bases. This CDR3 region has 18 residues. Germline loops: CDR1 SGHRS, CDR2 YFSETQ. V lost 4 bases and J lost 7; bases outside the gene matches: 21. The CDR3 reads CASSPGLITTGDLFGYTF. The CDR3 DNA is TGCGCCAGCAGCCCCGGATTAATCACGACAGGGGATTTATTTGGCTACACCTTC.

The chain has TRBV28 and TRBJ2-7; D remains unclear. This CDR3 spans 13 amino acids. Trimming pared 2 bases from V and 1 base from J, leaving 6 bases between. Germline-derived CDR1 and CDR2 are MDHEN and SYDVKM. The CDR3 coding sequence is TGTGCCAGCAGTTTAGCCCGGTCCTACGAGCAGTACTTC. Translated: CASSLARSYEQYF.

This chain uses TRBV30 with TRBJ2-7; 7 nucleotides line up with TRBD1. The CDR3 covers 13 residues. CDR1 is GTSNPN, CDR2 SVGIG, per germline (reference sequence). After removal of 5 bases from V and 2 bases from J, the junction contained 6 bases not matched to a gene. As DNA, the CDR3 is TGTGCCTGGGCCAAGACAGGGACCTACGAGCAGTACTTC. Protein sequence: CAWAKTGTYEQYF.

This chain connects TRBV2 to TRBJ1-5; tentative D call: TRBD1 (6 bases). CDR3 length: 14 residues. CDR1 and CDR2 from the germline V gene are SNHLY and FYNNEI. Trimming took off 7 bases at V and 6 bases at J, with 16 bases between the two ends. The CDR3 reads CASTPRGGGQPQHF. DNA of the CDR3: TGTGCCAGCACCCCGAGAGGGGGGGGTCAGCCCCAGCATTTT. The variable domain in full, with the rest retrieved from reference TRBV2 and TRBJ1-5, is EPEVTQTPSHQVTQMGQEVILRCVPISNHLYFYWYRQILGQKVEFLVSFYNNEISEKSEIFDDQFSVERPDGSNFTLKIRSTKLEDSAMYFCASTPRGGGQPQHFGDGTRLSIL.

The chain is built from TRBV9 and TRBJ2-5, with TRBD2 matching over 13 bases. Unmatched junction bases numbered 8, after V lost 4 bases and J lost 5 bases. The CDR3 sequence is 16 residues long. Germline CDR1 reads SGDLS; CDR2 reads YYNGEE. The CDR3 sequence: CASSPQWTSGSETQYF. CDR3 nucleotides: TGTGCCAGCAGCCCCCAATGGACTAGCGGGAGTGAGACCCAGTACTTC. Together with reference TRBV9 and TRBJ2-5, the CDR3 gives the full variable domain: DSGVTQTPKHLITATGQRVTLRCSPRSGDLSVYWYQQSLDQGLQFLIQYYNGEERAKGNILERFSAQQFPDLHSELNLSSLELGDSALYFCASSPQWTSGSETQYFGPGTRLLVL.

The chain carries TRBV6-5 and TRBJ1-1; D ambiguous. The V gene's germline CDR1 is MNHEY and CDR2 SVGAGI. V gave up 2 bases and J gave up 0 bases, with 7 bases separating them. The CDR3 totals 14 residues. The CDR3 sequence: CASSYGSMNTEAFF. The CDR3 DNA reads TGTGCCAGCAGTTACGGGAGCATGAACACTGAAGCTTTCTTT.

The rearrangement uses TRBV7-6 and TRBJ2-1; possibly TRBD2 for D (7 bases). The CDR3 is made up of 12 amino acids. CDR1 SGHVS and CDR2 FNYEAQ come from the germline V gene. V was trimmed by 5 bases and J by 9 bases, leaving 11 bases between them. The chain's CDR3 is CASSGGGGEQFF. In DNA, the CDR3 is TGTGCCAGCAGCGGGGGGGGCGGTGAGCAGTTCTTC.

CDR3 nucleotides: TGTGCCAGCAGTGGGCGGGACAGGGGCCACATTTTAGAGCAGTTCTTC. This sequence encodes CASSGRDRGHILEQFF. The rearrangement uses TRBV6-1 and TRBJ2-1, with 10 bases that match TRBD1. The junction had 13 bases not matched to a gene; V was cut back by 4 bases and J by 10 bases. Germline CDR1 reads MNHNS; CDR2 reads SASEGT. This CDR3 spans 16 amino acids.

This chain joins TRBV19 and TRBJ2-3; 9 nucleotides align to TRBD2. V lost 1 base and J lost 4; bases outside the gene matches: 3. CDR1 and CDR2 from the germline V gene are LNHDA and SQIVND (reference sequence). The CDR3 has 15 amino acids. DNA of the CDR3: TGTGCCAGTAGTATAGTTAGCGGGAGCCCAGATACGCAGTATTTT. This codes for CASSIVSGSPDTQYF.

This clone occurred a few times. The chain has TRBV15 and TRBJ2-7, with TRBD1 matching 8 bases. Trimming removed 1 base from V and 3 bases from J; junction bases left unmatched: 5. There are 15 residues in the CDR3. CDR1 is LNHNV and CDR2 is YYDKDF in the germline V gene (reference sequence). The CDR3 here is CATSRGTGLHYEQYF. The CDR3 region has the DNA TGTGCCACCAGCAGAGGGACAGGGTTACACTACGAGCAGTACTTC.

The chain uses TRBV5-6 and TRBJ2-3; D is unresolved. Trimming stripped 1 base from V and 6 bases from J, with 9 bases between. Per the germline V gene, CDR1 is SGHDT and CDR2 is YYEEEE. The CDR3 loop spans 13 amino acids. The CDR3 nucleotides are TGTGCCAGCAGCTTGAAGCCCGTGGATACGCAGTATTTT. This codes for CASSLKPVDTQYF.

The rearrangement links TRBV19 to TRBJ2-1; no reliable D call. V lost 3 bases and J 10 bases, leaving 7 bases between the germline ends. Germline CDR1 and CDR2: LNHDA and SQIVND (reference sequence). CDR3 size: 11 residues. The DNA of the CDR3 is TGTGCCAGTAGTATTGGGCGAGAGCAGTTCTTC. This gives the protein CASSIGREQFF.

This clone was detected once. The chain uses TRBV19 and TRBJ1-2; TRBD1 matches at 7 bases. Germline values: CDR1 LNHDA, CDR2 SQIVND (reference sequence). J was trimmed by 3 bases and V by 5 bases; bases with no gene match: 6. There are 14 residues in the CDR3. Here the CDR3 reads CASSPTGDYYGYTF. CDR3 in DNA: TGTGCCAGTAGTCCAACAGGGGACTACTATGGCTACACCTTC.